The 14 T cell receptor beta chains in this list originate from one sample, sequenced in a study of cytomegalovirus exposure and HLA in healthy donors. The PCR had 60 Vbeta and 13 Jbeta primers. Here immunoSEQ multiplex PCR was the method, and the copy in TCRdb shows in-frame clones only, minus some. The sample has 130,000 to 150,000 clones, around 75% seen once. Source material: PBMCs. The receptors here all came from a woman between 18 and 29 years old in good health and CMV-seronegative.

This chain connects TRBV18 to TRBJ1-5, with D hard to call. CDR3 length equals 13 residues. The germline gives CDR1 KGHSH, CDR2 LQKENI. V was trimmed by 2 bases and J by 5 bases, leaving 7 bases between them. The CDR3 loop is CASSPSGDQPQHF. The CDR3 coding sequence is TGTGCCAGCTCACCATCGGGAGATCAGCCCCAGCATTTT.

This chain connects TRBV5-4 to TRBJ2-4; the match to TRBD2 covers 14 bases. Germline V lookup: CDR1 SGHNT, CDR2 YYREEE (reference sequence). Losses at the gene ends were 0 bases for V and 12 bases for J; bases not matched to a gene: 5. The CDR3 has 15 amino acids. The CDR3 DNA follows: TGTGCCAGCAGCTTGGAAAGGACTAGCGGGGGGTCTCAGTACTTC. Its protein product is CASSLERTSGGSQYF. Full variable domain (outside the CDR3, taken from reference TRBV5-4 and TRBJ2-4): ETGVTQSPTHLIKTRGQQVTLRCSSQSGHNTVSWYQQALGQGPQFIFQYYREEENGRGNFPPRFSGLQFPNYSSELNVNALELDDSALYLCASSLERTSGGSQYFGAGTRLSVL.

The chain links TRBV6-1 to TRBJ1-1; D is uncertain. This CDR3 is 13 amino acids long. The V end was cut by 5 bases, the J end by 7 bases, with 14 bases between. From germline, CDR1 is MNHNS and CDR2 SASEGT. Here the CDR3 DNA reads TGTGCCAGCAGTTATACAATAGCGGGTGAAGCTTTCTTT. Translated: CASSYTIAGEAFF.

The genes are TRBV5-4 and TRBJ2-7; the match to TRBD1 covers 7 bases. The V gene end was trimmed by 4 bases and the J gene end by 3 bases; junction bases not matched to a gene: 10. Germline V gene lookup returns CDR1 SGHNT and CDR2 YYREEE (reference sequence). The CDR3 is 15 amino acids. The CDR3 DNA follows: TGTGCCAGCAGCACCCAGACAGGGTGGGGCTACGAGCAGTACTTC. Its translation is CASSTQTGWGYEQYF.

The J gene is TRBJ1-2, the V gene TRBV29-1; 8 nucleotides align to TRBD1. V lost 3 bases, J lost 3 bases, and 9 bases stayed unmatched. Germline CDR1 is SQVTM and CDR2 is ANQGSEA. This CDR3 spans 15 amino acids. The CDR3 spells CSVDPQGAGYYGYTF. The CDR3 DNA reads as TGCAGCGTTGACCCCCAGGGGGCTGGGTACTATGGCTACACCTTC.

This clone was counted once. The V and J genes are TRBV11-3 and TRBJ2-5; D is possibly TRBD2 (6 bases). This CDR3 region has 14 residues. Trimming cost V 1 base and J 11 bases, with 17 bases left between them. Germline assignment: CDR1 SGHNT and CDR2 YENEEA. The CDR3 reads CASSLGGAGREQYF. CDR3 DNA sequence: TGTGCCAGCAGCTTAGGCGGGGCGGGCCGGGAGCAGTACTTC.

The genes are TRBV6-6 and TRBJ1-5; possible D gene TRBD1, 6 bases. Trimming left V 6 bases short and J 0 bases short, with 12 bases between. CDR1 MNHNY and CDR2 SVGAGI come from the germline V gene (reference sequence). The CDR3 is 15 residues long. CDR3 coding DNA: TGTGCCAGCAGCCACGGACAGTATAGCAATCAGCCCCAGCATTTT. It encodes CASSHGQYSNQPQHF.

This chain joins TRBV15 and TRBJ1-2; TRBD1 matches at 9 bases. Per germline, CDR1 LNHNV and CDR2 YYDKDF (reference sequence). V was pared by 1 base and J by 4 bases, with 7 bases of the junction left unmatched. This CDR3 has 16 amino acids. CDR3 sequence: CATSRAGTGILYGYTF. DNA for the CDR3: TGTGCCACCAGCAGAGCCGGGACAGGGATTCTCTATGGCTACACCTTC.

The CDR3 DNA sequence: TGTGCCAGTAGGCGCCAGGGGGCCGGTACAGATACGCAGTATTTT. It specifies CASRRQGAGTDTQYF. The chain has TRBV19 and TRBJ2-3, with 8 nucleotides matching TRBD1. Trimming cost V 6 bases and J 3 bases; bases outside gene matches: 8. There are 15 residues in the CDR3. Germline CDR1 reads LNHDA; CDR2 reads SQIVND (reference sequence).

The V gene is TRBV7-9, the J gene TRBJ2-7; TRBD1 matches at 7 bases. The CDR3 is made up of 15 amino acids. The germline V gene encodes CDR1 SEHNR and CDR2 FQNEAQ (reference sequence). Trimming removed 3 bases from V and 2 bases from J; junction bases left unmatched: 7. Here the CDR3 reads CASSFGQEAPYEQYF. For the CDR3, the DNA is TGTGCCAGCAGCTTCGGACAGGAGGCTCCCTACGAGCAGTACTTC.

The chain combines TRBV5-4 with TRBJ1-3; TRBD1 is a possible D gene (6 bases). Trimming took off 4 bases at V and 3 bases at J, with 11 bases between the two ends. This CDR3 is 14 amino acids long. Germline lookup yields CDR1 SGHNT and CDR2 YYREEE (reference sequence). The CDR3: CASSPGQNGNTIYF. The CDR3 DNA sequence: TGTGCCAGCAGCCCGGGACAAAATGGAAACACCATATATTTT.

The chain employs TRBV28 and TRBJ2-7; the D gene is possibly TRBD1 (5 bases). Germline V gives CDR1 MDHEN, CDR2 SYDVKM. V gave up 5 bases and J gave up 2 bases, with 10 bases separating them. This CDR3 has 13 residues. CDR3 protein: CASSTGQPYEQYF. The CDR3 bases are TGTGCCAGCAGTACTGGACAACCCTACGAGCAGTACTTC.

The CDR3 spells CASSLWREGVQYV. The CDR3 nucleotides are TGTGCCAGCAGTCTCTGGCGGGAGGGCGTGCAGTACGTC. The chain recombines TRBV2 with TRBJ2-7; 9 nucleotides agree with TRBD2. This CDR3 region has 13 residues. V gave up 5 bases and J gave up 9 bases; unmatched junction bases: 8. Germline CDR1 SNHLY, CDR2 FYNNEI.

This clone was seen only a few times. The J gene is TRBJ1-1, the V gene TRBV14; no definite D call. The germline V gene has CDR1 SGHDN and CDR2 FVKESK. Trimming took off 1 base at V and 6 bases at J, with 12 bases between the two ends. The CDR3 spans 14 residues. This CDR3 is CASSQVWEYAEAFF. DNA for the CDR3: TGTGCCAGCAGCCAAGTTTGGGAGTACGCTGAAGCTTTCTTT.